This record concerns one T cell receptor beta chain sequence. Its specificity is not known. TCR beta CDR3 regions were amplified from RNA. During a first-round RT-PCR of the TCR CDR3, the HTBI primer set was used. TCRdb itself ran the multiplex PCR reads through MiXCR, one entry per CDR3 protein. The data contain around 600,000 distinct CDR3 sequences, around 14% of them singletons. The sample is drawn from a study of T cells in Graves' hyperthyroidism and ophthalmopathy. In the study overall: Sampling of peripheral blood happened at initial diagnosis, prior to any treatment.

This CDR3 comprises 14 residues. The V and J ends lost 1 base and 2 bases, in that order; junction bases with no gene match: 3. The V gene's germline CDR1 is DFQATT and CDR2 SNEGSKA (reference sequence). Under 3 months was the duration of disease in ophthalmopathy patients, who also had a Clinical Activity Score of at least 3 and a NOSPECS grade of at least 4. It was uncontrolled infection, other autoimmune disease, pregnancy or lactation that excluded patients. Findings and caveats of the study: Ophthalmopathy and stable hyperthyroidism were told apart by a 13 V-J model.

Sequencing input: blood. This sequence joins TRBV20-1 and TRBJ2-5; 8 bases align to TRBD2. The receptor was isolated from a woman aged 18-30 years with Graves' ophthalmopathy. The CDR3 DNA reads TGCAGTGCTAGAGGGGGACTAGGGCAAGAGACCCAGTACTTC. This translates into CSARGGLGQETQYF.